The 24 T cell receptor beta chains listed next were all sequenced from one sample in a study of blood T cell repertoires in COVID-19. Profiling relied on immunoSEQ multiplex PCR, and the TCRdb table lists in-frame clones only, not all of them. The sample has fewer than 250,000 clones, under 90% seen once. Sequences were obtained from peripheral blood. All receptors derive from a woman in her 40s with active or convalescent COVID-19.

The rearrangement joins TRBV7-9 to TRBJ1-2; 7 bases line up with TRBD1. Germline CDR1 and CDR2: SEHNR and FQNEAQ (reference sequence). V lost 11 bases, J lost 1 base, and 7 bases stayed unmatched. The CDR3 is 13 amino acids. This CDR3 reads CASRTGDNYGYTF. The CDR3 DNA reads TGTGCCTCCCGGACAGGCGATAACTATGGCTACACCTTC.

The chain recombines TRBV2 with TRBJ1-3; 7 nucleotides align to TRBD1. V lost 3 bases to trimming and J lost 1 base; unmatched junction nucleotides: 6. The CDR3 covers 16 residues. Germline CDR1 SNHLY, CDR2 FYNNEI. The CDR3: CASSDRSQGSGNTIYF. The CDR3 DNA reads TGTGCCAGCAGTGACAGATCACAGGGGTCTGGAAACACCATATATTTT.

The genes are TRBV19 and TRBJ2-1; weak D call: TRBD2 (5 bases). From germline, CDR1 is LNHDA and CDR2 SQIVND (reference sequence). Trimming cost V 1 base and J 6 bases, with 7 bases left between them. The CDR3 is made up of 13 amino acids. CDR3 amino acids: CASSIGLSNEQFF. The CDR3 DNA follows: TGTGCCAGTAGTATAGGACTATCCAATGAGCAGTTCTTC.

This chain uses TRBV30 with TRBJ1-3, with TRBD1 as a possible D gene (6 bases). The CDR3 loop spans 15 amino acids. V lost 7 bases, J lost 0 bases, and 16 bases lay in between. The V gene's germline CDR1 is GTSNPN and CDR2 SVGIG (reference sequence). The DNA of the CDR3 is TGTGCCTCAGTTCGGGGGGGGCTCTCTGGAAACACCATATATTTT. This translates into CASVRGGLSGNTIYF.

This chain uses TRBV19 with TRBJ1-5; no clear D. This CDR3 comprises 15 residues. Trimming cost V 4 bases and J 2 bases, with 12 bases left between them. Germline lookup yields CDR1 LNHDA and CDR2 SQIVND (reference sequence). CDR3 nucleotide sequence: TGTGCCAGTAGTACCGACATCGACGGCAATCAGCCCCAGCATTTT. Translation gives CASSTDIDGNQPQHF.

This chain connects TRBV5-5 to TRBJ2-5; D is possibly TRBD2 (6 bases). The germline V and J ends were trimmed by 0 bases and 1 base, with 10 bases remaining between them. Germline lookup yields CDR1 SGHKS and CDR2 YYEKEE (reference sequence). CDR3 length equals 15 residues. The CDR3: CASSLGGTLQETQYF. Written as DNA, the CDR3 is TGTGCCAGCAGCTTGGGCGGGACTCTCCAAGAGACCCAGTACTTC.

The chain has TRBV11-2 and TRBJ2-3, with TRBD2 matching over 8 bases. This CDR3 contains 16 residues. After removal of 5 bases from V and 8 bases from J, the junction contained 15 bases not matched to a gene. Germline CDR1 reads SGHAT; CDR2 reads FQNNGV. The CDR3 reads CASSRGLANPYGTQYF. The CDR3, as DNA: TGTGCCAGCAGCCGAGGACTAGCCAACCCTTATGGTACGCAGTATTTT.

This rearrangement joins TRBV27 to TRBJ2-1; 16 bases match TRBD2. V lost 6 bases and J lost 9; bases outside the gene matches: 2. In germline, CDR1 is MNHEY, CDR2 SMNVEV (reference sequence). CDR3 length: 14 residues. CDR3 residues: CASRGLAGGPEQFF. The DNA for the CDR3 is TGTGCCAGCAGGGGACTAGCGGGGGGGCCTGAGCAGTTCTTC.

This clone was observed a single time. The V gene is TRBV3-1 (or the pseudogene TRBV3-2), the J gene TRBJ1-1; 10 nucleotides line up with TRBD1. With V trimmed by 4 bases and J by 1 base, 15 bases remained unmatched. The germline V gene has CDR1 LGHDT and CDR2 YNNKEL (reference sequence). This CDR3 has 19 residues. This chain's CDR3 is CASSPFSGTGVGKNTEAFF. The CDR3 nucleotides are TGTGCCAGCAGCCCTTTCTCCGGGACAGGGGTGGGCAAGAACACTGAAGCTTTCTTT.

This chain uses TRBV28 with TRBJ2-3; 8 bases fit TRBD2. Germline assignment: CDR1 MDHEN and CDR2 SYDVKM. This CDR3 contains 15 residues. The trim removed 6 bases at V and 0 bases at J, leaving 5 bases unmatched. The CDR3 region is CASRRGGTSTDTQYF. For the CDR3, the DNA is TGTGCCAGCAGGCGCGGGGGGACGAGCACAGATACGCAGTATTTT.

This sequence joins TRBV7-2 and TRBJ1-6; 9 bases agree with TRBD1. The CDR3 contains 16 residues. Germline loops: CDR1 SGHTA, CDR2 FQGNSA. The ends lost 0 bases at V and 9 bases at J; junction bases unmatched: 6. This chain's CDR3 is CASSLALPGQGSPLHF. The CDR3 DNA reads TGTGCCAGCAGCTTAGCGCTCCCGGGACAGGGTTCACCCCTCCACTTT.

This rearrangement joins TRBV21-1 to TRBJ2-4; TRBD1, the table's D call, lacks a check against the DNA. TRBV21-1 has pseudogene status. The CDR3 is 15 amino acids. CDR3 nucleotides: TGTGCCAGCACCGCTTCCGACAAGGTCAAAAACATTCAGTACTTC. Translation: CASTASDKVKNIQYF.

This clone was picked up a small number of times. The chain has TRBV7-3 and TRBJ2-3; 9 bases agree with TRBD2. V was clipped by 3 bases and J by 1 base; unmatched bases: 2. Germline CDR1 is SGHTA and CDR2 is FQGTGA. The CDR3 totals 15 residues. CDR3 sequence reads: CASSFSGGGTDTQYF. In DNA form, the CDR3 reads TGTGCCAGCAGCTTTAGCGGGGGAGGCACAGATACGCAGTATTTT.

The chain combines TRBV2 with TRBJ2-3; TRBD2 matches 7 bases. The CDR3 sequence is 14 residues long. Germline lookup yields CDR1 SNHLY and CDR2 FYNNEI. V lost 3 bases to trimming and J lost 0 bases; unmatched junction nucleotides: 0. The CDR3 sequence is CASSEGGSTDTQYF. Here the CDR3 DNA reads TGTGCCAGCAGTGAGGGAGGGAGCACAGATACGCAGTATTTT.

This chain connects TRBV28 to TRBJ1-5; 7 bases align to TRBD1. CDR1 MDHEN and CDR2 SYDVKM come from the germline V gene. V shed 7 bases, J shed 6 bases, and the junction held 3 bases outside the gene matches. The CDR3 sequence is 12 residues long. CDR3 amino acids: CASKTGIQPQHF. For the CDR3, the DNA is TGTGCCAGCAAGACAGGGATTCAGCCCCAGCATTTT.

This rearrangement joins TRBV5-1 to TRBJ2-1, with TRBD2 matching 12 bases. The CDR3 contains 16 residues. The V gene's germline CDR1 is SGHRS and CDR2 YFSETQ. V dropped 2 bases and J dropped 7; count of bases not matched to a gene: 7. The CDR3 sequence is CASSLLLAGGQNEQFF. The CDR3 DNA follows: TGCGCCAGCAGCTTATTACTAGCGGGAGGACAAAATGAGCAGTTCTTC. Combining the CDR3 with reference TRBV5-1 and TRBJ2-1 gives the whole variable domain KAGVTQTPRYLIKTRGQQVTLSCSPISGHRSVSWYQQTPGQGLQFLFEYFSETQRNKGNFPGRFSGRQFSNSRSEMNVSTLELGDSALYLCASSLLLAGGQNEQFFGPGTRLTVL.

The V call is TRBV28, the J call TRBJ1-5; possibly TRBD1 for D (6 bases). This CDR3 spans 14 amino acids. Deletions cut 6 bases from V and 11 bases from J, with 20 bases between. Germline V gene sequence: CDR1 MDHEN, CDR2 SYDVKM. The DNA of the CDR3 is TGTGCCAGCAGAGGGGGGGGCAGGGTGAAGGCCCAGCATTTT. Amino acids: CASRGGGRVKAQHF. Full variable domain (missing parts from reference TRBV28 and TRBJ1-5): DVKVTQSSRYLVKRTGEKVFLECVQDMDHENMFWYRQDPGLGLRLIYFSYDVKMKEKGDIPEGYSVSREKKERFSLILESASTNQTSMYLCASRGGGRVKAQHFGDGTRLSIL.

The chain recombines TRBV29-1 with TRBJ2-1, with D perhaps TRBD2 (6 bases). The germline CDR1 and CDR2 sequences are SQVTM and ANQGSEA. Trimming cost V 4 bases and J 9 bases, with 22 bases left between them. The CDR3 runs to 15 residues. The chain's CDR3 is CSVVAFRASVSEQFF. The CDR3 bases are TGCAGCGTTGTAGCATTTAGGGCTAGCGTGAGTGAGCAGTTCTTC.

The chain carries TRBV29-1 and TRBJ1-1, with D possibly being TRBD1 (6 bases). Germline CDR1 reads SQVTM; CDR2 reads ANQGSEA. Trimming pared 7 bases from V and 5 bases from J, leaving 11 bases between. This CDR3 spans 11 amino acids. CDR3 protein: CSGIRGTEAFF. CDR3 bases: TGCAGCGGCATAAGGGGGACTGAAGCTTTCTTT.

The chain is built from TRBV5-1 and TRBJ2-1; D is unresolved. Trimming removed 4 bases from V and 3 bases from J, with 8 bases in between. The V gene's germline CDR1 is SGHRS and CDR2 YFSETQ. The CDR3 covers 13 residues. CDR3 DNA: TGCGCCAGCAGCCCCGGCGGCTACAATGAGCAGTTCTTC. Protein: CASSPGGYNEQFF. Full variable domain (outside the CDR3, taken from reference TRBV5-1 and TRBJ2-1): KAGVTQTPRYLIKTRGQQVTLSCSPISGHRSVSWYQQTPGQGLQFLFEYFSETQRNKGNFPGRFSGRQFSNSRSEMNVSTLELGDSALYLCASSPGGYNEQFFGPGTRLTVL.

Turning to this clone: This sample also contains other DNA sequences that code for the same CDR3. The chain recombines TRBV5-8 with TRBJ1-1; D is ambiguous. This CDR3 spans 14 amino acids. Trimming cost V 4 bases and J 4 bases, with 14 bases left between them. The germline V gene encodes CDR1 SGHTS and CDR2 YDEGEE. The CDR3 loop reads CASSLRGLGTEAFF. CDR3 DNA sequence: TGTGCCAGCAGCCTGCGGGGTCTCGGCACTGAAGCTTTCTTT.

The rearrangement joins TRBV28 to TRBJ1-1, with D tentatively TRBD1 (5 bases). This CDR3 is 13 amino acids long. Germline V lookup: CDR1 MDHEN, CDR2 SYDVKM. Trimming removed 10 bases at V and 0 bases at J, with 12 bases between. The CDR3 loop is CATEQEMNTEAFF. DNA for the CDR3: TGTGCCACCGAACAGGAGATGAACACTGAAGCTTTCTTT.

The gene calls are TRBV7-3 and TRBJ1-1; 8 positions match TRBD1. Germline CDR1 is SGHTA and CDR2 is FQGTGA. This CDR3 spans 15 amino acids. The junction had 7 bases not matched to a gene; V was cut back by 4 bases and J by 3 bases. The CDR3 here is CASSSQGALDTEAFF. The CDR3 DNA reads TGTGCCAGCAGCTCCCAGGGGGCGCTTGACACTGAAGCTTTCTTT. The full variable domain, rest sourced from reference TRBV7-3 and TRBJ1-1, is GAGVSQTPSNKVTEKGKYVELRCDPISGHTALYWYRQSLGQGPEFLIYFQGTGAADDSGLPNDRFFAVRPEGSVSTLKIQRTERGDSAVYLCASSSQGALDTEAFFGQGTRLTVV.

The chain couples TRBV2 to TRBJ2-1; D is undetermined. The CDR3 runs to 14 residues. The V and J ends lost 7 bases and 3 bases respectively, with 13 bases between them. The germline V gene encodes CDR1 SNHLY and CDR2 FYNNEI. CDR3 nucleotide sequence: TGTGCCAGCAAGGAGCCCTACCTCTACAATGAGCAGTTCTTC. Its translation is CASKEPYLYNEQFF.